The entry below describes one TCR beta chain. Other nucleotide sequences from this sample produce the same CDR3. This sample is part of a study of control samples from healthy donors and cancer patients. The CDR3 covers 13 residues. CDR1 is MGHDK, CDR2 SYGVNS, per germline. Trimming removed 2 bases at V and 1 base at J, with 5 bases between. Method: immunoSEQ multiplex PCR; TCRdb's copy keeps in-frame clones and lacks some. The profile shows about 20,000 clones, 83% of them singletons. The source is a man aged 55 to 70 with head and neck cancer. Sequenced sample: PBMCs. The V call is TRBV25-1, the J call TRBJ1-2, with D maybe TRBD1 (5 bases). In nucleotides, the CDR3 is TGTGCCAGCAGTGAAGACAGTAACTATGGCTACACCTTC. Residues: CASSEDSNYGYTF.